This TCR beta chain is from a study of T cells in Graves' hyperthyroidism and ophthalmopathy. TCR beta CDR3 regions were amplified from RNA transcripts. The TCR CDR3 first-round RT-PCR relied on the HTBI primer set. MiXCR, run by TCRdb on the multiplex PCR reads, gives a single entry per CDR3 protein. The sample records a few hundred thousand distinct CDR3 sequences, around 14% being singletons. The length of the CDR3 is 13 residues. Germline CDR1 DFQATT, CDR2 SNEGSKA (reference sequence). The junction had 5 bases not matched to a gene; V was cut back by 7 bases and J by 4 bases. Points on this clonotype: This could be a read error, since a much larger clone is one nucleotide away.

Sequenced material: blood. The receptor was isolated from a woman between 18 and 29 years old with Graves' hyperthyroidism. The chain uses TRBV20-1 and TRBJ2-3, with 10 bases aligning to TRBD2. The CDR3 DNA reads TGCAGTGTCTGGACTAGCGGATCAGATACGCAGTATTTT. Residues: CSVWTSGSDTQYF.